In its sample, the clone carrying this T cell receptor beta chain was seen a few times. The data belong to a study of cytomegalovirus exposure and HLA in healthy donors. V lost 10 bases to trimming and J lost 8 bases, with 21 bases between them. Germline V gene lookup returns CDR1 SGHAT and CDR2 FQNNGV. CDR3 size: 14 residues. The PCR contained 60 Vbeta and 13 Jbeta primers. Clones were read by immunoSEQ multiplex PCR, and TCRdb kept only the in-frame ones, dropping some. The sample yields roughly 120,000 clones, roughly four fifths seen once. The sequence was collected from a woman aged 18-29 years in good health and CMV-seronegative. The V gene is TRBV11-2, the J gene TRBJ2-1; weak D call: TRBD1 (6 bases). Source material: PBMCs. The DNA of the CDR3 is TGTGCCAACTCCGTGGGGGCTTTAGAGGATGAGCAGTTCTTC. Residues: CANSVGALEDEQFF.